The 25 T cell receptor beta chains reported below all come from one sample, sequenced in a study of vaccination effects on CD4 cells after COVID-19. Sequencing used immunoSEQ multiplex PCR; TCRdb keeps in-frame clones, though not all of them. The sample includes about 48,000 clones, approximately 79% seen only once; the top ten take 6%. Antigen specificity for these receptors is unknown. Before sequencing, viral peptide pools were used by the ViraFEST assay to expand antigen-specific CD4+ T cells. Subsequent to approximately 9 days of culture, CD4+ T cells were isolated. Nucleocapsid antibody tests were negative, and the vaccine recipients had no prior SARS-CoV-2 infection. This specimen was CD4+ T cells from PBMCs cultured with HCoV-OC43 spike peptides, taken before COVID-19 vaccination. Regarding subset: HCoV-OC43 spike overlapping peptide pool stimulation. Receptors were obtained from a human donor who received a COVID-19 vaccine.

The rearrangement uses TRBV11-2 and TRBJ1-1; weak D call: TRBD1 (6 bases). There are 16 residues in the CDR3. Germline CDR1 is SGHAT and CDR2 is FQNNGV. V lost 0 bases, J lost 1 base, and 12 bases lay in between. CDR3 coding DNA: TGTGCCAGCAGCTTAGAGTGGGGACAAACGAACACTGAAGCTTTCTTT. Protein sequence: CASSLEWGQTNTEAFF.

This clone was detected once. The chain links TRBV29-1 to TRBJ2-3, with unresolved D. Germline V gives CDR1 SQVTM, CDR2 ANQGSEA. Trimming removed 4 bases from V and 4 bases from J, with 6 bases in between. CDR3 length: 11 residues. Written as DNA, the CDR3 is TGCAGCGTTGGTAGGGCAGATACGCAGTATTTT. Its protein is CSVGRADTQYF.

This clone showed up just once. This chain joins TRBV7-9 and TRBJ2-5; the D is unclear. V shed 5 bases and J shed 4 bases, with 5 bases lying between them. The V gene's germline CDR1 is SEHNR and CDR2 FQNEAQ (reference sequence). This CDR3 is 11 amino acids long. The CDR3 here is CASSAGETQYF. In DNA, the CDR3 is TGTGCCAGCAGCGCAGGAGAGACCCAGTACTTC.

CDR3 sequence (DNA): TGTGCCAGCAGCTTAGCAGGGGGCCCCGGGGAGACCCAGTACTTC. It encodes CASSLAGGPGETQYF. The rearrangement uses TRBV7-3 and TRBJ2-5; 8 positions match TRBD1. There are 15 residues in the CDR3. Unmatched junction bases numbered 7, after V lost 2 bases and J lost 5 bases. Germline values: CDR1 SGHTA, CDR2 FQGTGA.

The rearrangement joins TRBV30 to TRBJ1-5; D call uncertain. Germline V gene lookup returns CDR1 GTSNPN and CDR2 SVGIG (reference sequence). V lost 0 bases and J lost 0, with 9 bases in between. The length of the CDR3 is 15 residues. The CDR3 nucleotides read TGTGCCTGGAGTGTCCCGCGGCCTAGCAATCAGCCCCAGCATTTT. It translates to CAWSVPRPSNQPQHF.

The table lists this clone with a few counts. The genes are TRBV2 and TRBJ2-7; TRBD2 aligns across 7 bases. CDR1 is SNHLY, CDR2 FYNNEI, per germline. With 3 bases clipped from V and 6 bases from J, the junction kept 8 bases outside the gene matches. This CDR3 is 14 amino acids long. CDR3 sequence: CASSEGGALGEQYV. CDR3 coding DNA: TGTGCCAGCAGTGAGGGAGGGGCGCTGGGCGAGCAGTACGTC.

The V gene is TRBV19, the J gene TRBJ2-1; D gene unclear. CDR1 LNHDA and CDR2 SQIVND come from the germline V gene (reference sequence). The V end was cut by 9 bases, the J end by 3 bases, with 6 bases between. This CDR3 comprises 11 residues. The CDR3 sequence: CASQLYNEQFF. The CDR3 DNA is TGTGCCAGCCAGCTCTACAATGAGCAGTTCTTC. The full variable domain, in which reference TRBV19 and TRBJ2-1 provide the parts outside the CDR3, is DGGITQSPKYLFRKEGQNVTLSCEQNLNHDAMYWYRQDPGQGLRLIYYSQIVNDFQKGDIAEGYSVSREKKESFPLTVTSAQKNPTAFYLCASQLYNEQFFGPGTRLTVL.

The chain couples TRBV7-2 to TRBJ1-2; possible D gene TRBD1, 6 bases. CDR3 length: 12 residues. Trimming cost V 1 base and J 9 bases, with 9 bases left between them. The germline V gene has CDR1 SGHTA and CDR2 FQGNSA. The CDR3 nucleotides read TGTGCCAGCAGCTTAGACAGGGCGAGCTACACCTTC. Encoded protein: CASSLDRASYTF.

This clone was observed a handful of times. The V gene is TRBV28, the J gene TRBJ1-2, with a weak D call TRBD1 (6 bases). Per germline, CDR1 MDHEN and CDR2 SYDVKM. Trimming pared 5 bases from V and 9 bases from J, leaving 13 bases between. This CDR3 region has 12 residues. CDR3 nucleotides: TGTGCCAGCAGTCCTCGAACAGGGAGCTACACCTTC. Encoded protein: CASSPRTGSYTF.

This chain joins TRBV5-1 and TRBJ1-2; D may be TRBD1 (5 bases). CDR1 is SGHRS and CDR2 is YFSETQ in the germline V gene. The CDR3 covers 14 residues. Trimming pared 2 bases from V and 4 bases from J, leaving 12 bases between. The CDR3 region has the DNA TGCGCCAGCAGCTTAGGGGAGGGGAGCTATGGCTACACCTTC. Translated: CASSLGEGSYGYTF.

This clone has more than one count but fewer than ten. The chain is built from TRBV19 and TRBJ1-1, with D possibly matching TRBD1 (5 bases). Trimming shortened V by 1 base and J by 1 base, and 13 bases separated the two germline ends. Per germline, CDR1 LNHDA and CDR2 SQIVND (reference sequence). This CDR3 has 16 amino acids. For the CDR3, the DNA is TGTGCCAGTAGTATAGCGGCCGGGACTAAGAACACTGAAGCTTTCTTT. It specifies CASSIAAGTKNTEAFF.

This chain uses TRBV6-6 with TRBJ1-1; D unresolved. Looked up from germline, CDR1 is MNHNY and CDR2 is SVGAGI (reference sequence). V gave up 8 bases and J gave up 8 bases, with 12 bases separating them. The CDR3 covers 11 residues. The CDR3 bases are TGTGCCAGCTCTCCCGGCTGGGAAGCTTTCTTT. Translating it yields CASSPGWEAFF.

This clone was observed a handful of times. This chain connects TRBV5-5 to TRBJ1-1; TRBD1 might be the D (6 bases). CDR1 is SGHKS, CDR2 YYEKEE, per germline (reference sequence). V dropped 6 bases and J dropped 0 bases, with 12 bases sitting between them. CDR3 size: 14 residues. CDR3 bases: TGTGCCAGCACCGACGGACAGTTGAACACTGAAGCTTTCTTT. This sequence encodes CASTDGQLNTEAFF.

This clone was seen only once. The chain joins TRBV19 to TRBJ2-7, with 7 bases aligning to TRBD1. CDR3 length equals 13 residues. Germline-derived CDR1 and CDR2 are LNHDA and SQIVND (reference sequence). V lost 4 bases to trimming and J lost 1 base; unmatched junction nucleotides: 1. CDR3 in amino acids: CASSRGQSYEQYV. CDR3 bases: TGTGCCAGTAGTAGGGGACAGTCCTACGAGCAGTACGTC.

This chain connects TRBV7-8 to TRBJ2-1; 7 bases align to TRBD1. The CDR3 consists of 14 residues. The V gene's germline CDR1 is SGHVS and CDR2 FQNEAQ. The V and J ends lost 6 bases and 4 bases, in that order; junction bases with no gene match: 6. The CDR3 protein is CASSLRTGYNEQFF. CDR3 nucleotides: TGTGCCAGCAGTTTGAGGACAGGTTACAATGAGCAGTTCTTC.

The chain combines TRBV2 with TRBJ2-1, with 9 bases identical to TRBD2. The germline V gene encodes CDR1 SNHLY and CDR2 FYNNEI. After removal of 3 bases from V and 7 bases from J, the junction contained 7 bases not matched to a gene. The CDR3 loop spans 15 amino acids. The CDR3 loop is CASSDLAGIMNEQFF. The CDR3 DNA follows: TGTGCCAGCAGTGACCTAGCGGGGATTATGAATGAGCAGTTCTTC.

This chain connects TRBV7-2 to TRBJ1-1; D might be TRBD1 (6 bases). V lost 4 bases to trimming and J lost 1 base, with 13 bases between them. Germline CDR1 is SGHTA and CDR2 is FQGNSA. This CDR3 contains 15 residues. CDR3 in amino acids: CASSWGQGRNTEAFF. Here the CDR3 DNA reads TGTGCCAGCAGCTGGGGGCAGGGGCGGAACACTGAAGCTTTCTTT. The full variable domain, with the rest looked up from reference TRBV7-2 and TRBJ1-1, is GAGVSQSPSNKVTEKGKDVELRCDPISGHTALYWYRQSLGQGLEFLIYFQGNSAPDKSGLPSDRFSAERTGGSVSTLTIQRTQQEDSAVYLCASSWGQGRNTEAFFGQGTRLTVV.

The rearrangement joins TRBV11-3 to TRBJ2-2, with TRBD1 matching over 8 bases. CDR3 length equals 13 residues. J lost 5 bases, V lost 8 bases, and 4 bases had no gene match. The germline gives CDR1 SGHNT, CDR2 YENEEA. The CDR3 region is CASGTGGTGELFF. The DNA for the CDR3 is TGTGCCAGCGGAACAGGGGGTACCGGGGAGCTGTTTTTT.

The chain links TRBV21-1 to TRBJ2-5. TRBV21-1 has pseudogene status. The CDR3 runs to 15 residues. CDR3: CASSKERGVGKTQYF. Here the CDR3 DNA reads TGTGCCAGCAGCAAAGAAAGAGGGGTTGGGAAGACCCAGTACTTC.

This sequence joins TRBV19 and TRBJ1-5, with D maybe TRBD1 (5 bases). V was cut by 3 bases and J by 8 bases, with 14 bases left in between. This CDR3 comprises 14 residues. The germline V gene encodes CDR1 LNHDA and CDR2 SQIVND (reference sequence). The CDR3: CASSMGPDRKPQHF. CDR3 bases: TGTGCCAGTAGTATGGGCCCCGACAGAAAGCCCCAGCATTTT.

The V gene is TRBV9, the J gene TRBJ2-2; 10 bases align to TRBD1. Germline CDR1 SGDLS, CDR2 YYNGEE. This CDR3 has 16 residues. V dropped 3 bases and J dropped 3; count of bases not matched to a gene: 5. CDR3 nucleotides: TGTGCCAGCAGCGCCCGGGACAGGGGCCACACCGGGGAGCTGTTTTTT. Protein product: CASSARDRGHTGELFF.

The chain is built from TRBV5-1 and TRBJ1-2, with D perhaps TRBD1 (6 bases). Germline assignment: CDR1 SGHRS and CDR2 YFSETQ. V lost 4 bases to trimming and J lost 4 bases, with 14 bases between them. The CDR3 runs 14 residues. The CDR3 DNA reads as TGCGCCAGCAGCGAGGACAGTGACGGCTATGGCTACACCTTC. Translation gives CASSEDSDGYGYTF.

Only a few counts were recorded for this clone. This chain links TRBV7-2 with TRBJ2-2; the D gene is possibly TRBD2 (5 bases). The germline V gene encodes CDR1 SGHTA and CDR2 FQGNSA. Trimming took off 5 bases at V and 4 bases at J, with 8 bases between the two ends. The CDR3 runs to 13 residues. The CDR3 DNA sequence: TGTGCCAGCAGCCGGGAATTCACCGGGGAGCTGTTTTTT. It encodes CASSREFTGELFF.

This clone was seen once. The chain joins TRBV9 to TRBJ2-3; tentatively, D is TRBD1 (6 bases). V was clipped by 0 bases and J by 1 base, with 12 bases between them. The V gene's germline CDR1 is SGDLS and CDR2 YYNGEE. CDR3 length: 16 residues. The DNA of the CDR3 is TGTGCCAGCAGCGTAGCCCAGGGGCGCGGCACAGATACGCAGTATTTT. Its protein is CASSVAQGRGTDTQYF.

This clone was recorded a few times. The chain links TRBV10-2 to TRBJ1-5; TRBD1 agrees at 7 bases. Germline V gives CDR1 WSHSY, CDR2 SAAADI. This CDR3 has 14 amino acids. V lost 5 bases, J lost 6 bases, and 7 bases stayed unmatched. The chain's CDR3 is CASSLDRVRQPQHF. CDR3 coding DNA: TGCGCCAGCAGTCTAGACAGGGTGCGTCAGCCCCAGCATTTT.